This T cell receptor beta chain was profiled in a study of shared clonotypes between healthy human individuals. Between the trimmed V and J ends, which lost 5 bases and 4 bases, there was a span of 17 bases. This CDR3 is 15 amino acids long. Germline loops: CDR1 SGHTA, CDR2 FQGNSA. A word on this clone: As yet, its antigen is unknown.

The method was immunoSEQ multiplex PCR; TCRdb's version includes in-frame clones alone and lacks a portion of them. The sample includes approximately 1.9 million clones, around 93% seen only once; the top ten take around 1.7%. Study-level results: Collection of samples was limited to blood; tissue repertoires likely differ. Approximately 4.6% of naive CD4 clonotypes were common to a handful of donors.

Terminally differentiated effector memory CD45RA+ cells were left out of the naive CD8 fraction, which was CD45RO-negative and positively selected for CCR7. The clonotype was recovered from a young man in good health. Some clones in this sample may be carry-over from other donors' samples. Sequencing was performed on naive CD8+ T cells from PBMCs. The chain combines TRBV7-2 with TRBJ2-5; TRBD2 might be the D (7 bases). The CDR3 bases are TGTGCCAGCAGCCCGGGGGGCGCGAGTCGAGAGACCCAGTACTTC. Translation gives CASSPGGASRETQYF.